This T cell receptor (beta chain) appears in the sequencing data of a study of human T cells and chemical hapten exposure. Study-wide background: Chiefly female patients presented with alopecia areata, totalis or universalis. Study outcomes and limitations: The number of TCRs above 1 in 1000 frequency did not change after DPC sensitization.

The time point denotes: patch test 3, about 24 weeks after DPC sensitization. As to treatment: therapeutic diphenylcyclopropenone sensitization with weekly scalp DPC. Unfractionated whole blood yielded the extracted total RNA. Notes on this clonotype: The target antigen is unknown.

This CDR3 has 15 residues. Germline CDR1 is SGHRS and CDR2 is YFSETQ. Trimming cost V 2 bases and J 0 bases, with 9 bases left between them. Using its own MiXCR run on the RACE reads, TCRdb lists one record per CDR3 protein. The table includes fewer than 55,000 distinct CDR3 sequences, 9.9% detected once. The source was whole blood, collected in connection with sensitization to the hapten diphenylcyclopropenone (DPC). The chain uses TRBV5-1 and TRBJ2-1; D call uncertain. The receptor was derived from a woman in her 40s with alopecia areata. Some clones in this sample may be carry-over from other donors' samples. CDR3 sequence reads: CASSFDADSYNEQFF. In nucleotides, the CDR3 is TGCGCCAGCAGCTTCGACGCCGACTCCTACAATGAGCAGTTCTTC.